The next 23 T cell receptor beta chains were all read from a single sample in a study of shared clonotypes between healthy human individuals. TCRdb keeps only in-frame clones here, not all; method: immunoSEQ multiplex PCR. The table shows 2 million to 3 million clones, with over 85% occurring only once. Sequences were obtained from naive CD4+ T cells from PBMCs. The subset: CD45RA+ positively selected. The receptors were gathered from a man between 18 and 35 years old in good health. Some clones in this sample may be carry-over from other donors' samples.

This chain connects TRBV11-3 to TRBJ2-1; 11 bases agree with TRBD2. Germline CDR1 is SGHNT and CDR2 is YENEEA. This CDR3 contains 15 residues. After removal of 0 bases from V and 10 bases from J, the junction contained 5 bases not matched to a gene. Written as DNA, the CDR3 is TGTGCCAGCAGCTTAGAGTTTAGCGGGAGGGGGGAGCAGTTCTTC. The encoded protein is CASSLEFSGRGEQFF.

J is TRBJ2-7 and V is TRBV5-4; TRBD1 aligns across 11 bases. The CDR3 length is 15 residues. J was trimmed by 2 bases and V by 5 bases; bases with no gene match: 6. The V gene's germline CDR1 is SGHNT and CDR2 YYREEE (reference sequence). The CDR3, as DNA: TGTGCCAGCAGGCTGGGACAGGGGGTCCCCTACGAGCAGTACTTC. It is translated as CASRLGQGVPYEQYF.

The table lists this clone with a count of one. Here the CDR3 DNA reads TGTGCCAGCAGTACGGCTAGCGGGAGACGGGATGAGCAGTTCTTC. Translating it yields CASSTASGRRDEQFF. This chain links TRBV25-1 with TRBJ2-1, with 10 bases that match TRBD2. The CDR3 extends over 15 amino acids. Germline V gene sequence: CDR1 MGHDK, CDR2 SYGVNS. J lost 8 bases, V lost 5 bases, and 9 bases had no gene match.

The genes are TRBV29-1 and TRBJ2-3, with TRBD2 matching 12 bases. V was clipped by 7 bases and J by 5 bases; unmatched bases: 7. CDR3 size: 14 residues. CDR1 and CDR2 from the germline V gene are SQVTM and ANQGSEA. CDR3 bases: TGCAGCGGAGGACTAGCGGGACTCAAAGATACGCAGTATTTT. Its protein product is CSGGLAGLKDTQYF.

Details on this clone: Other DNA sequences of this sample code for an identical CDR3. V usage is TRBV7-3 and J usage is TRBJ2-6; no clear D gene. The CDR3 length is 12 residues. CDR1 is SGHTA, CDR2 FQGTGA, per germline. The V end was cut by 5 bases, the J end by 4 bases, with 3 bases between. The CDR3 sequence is CASSRGANVLTF. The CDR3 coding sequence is TGTGCCAGCAGCCGGGGGGCCAACGTCCTGACTTTC.

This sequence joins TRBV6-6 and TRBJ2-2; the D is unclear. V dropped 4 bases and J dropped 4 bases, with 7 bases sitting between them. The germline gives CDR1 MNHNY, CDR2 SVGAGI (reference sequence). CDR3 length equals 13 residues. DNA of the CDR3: TGTGCCAGCAGTTTCCAGCTCACCGGGGAGCTGTTTTTT. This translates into CASSFQLTGELFF.

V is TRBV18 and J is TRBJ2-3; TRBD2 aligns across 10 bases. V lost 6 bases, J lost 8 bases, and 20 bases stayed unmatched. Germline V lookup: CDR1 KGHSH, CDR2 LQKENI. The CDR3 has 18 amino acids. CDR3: CASSAQQALAGGKGTQYF. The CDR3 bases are TGTGCCAGCTCGGCGCAACAGGCCTTAGCGGGAGGTAAAGGTACGCAGTATTTT.

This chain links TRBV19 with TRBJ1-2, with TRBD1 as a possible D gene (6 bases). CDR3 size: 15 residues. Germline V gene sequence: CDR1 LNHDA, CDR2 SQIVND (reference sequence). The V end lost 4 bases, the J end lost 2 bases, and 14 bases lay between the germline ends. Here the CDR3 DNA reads TGTGCCAGTAGTACCGCCGGGGGGCTGAACTATGGCTACACCTTC. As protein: CASSTAGGLNYGYTF.

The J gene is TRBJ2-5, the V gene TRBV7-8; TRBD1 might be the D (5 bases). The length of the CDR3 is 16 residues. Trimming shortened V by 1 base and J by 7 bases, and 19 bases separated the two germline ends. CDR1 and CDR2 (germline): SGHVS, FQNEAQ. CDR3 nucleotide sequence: TGTGCCAGCAGCTTAGGGGCGGACGCCACAGGCGGGACCCAGTACTTC. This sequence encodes CASSLGADATGGTQYF. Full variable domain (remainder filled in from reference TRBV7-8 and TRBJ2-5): GAGVSQSPRYKVAKRGQDVALRCDPISGHVSLFWYQQALGQGPEFLTYFQNEAQLDKSGLPSDRFFAERPEGSVSTLKIQRTQQEDSAVYLCASSLGADATGGTQYFGPGTRLLVL.

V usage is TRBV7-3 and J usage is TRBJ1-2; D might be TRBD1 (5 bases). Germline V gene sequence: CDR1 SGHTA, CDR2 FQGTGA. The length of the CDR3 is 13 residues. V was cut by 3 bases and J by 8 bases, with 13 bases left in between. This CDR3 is CASSFLGVGGYTF. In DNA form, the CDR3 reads TGTGCCAGCAGCTTTTTAGGGGTGGGCGGCTACACCTTC.

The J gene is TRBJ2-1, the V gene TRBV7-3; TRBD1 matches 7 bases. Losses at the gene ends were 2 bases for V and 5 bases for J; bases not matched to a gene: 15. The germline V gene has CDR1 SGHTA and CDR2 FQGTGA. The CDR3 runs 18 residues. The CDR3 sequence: CASSLFNKGAVGNNEQFF. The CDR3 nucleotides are TGTGCCAGCAGCTTATTTAATAAGGGGGCGGTTGGTAACAATGAGCAGTTCTTC.

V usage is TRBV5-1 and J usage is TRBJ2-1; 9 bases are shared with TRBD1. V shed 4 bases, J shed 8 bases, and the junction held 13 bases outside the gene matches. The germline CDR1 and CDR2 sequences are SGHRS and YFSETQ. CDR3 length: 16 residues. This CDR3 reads CASSPMTGGPVYEQFF. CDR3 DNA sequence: TGCGCCAGCAGCCCAATGACAGGGGGGCCTGTGTATGAGCAGTTCTTC.

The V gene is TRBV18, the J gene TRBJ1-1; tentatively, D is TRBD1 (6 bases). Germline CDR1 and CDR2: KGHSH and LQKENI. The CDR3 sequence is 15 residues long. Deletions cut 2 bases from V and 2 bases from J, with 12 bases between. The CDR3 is CASSPEQGLNTEAFF. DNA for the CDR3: TGTGCCAGCTCACCAGAACAGGGACTTAACACTGAAGCTTTCTTT.

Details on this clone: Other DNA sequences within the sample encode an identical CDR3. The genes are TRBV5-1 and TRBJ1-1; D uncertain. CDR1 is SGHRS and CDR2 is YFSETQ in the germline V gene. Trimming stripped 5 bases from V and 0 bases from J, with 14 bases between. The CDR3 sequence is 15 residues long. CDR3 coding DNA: TGCGCCAGCAGTCTACTGGTTGGCGTGAACACTGAAGCTTTCTTT. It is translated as CASSLLVGVNTEAFF. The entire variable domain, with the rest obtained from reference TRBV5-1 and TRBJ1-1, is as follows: KAGVTQTPRYLIKTRGQQVTLSCSPISGHRSVSWYQQTPGQGLQFLFEYFSETQRNKGNFPGRFSGRQFSNSRSEMNVSTLELGDSALYLCASSLLVGVNTEAFFGQGTRLTVV.

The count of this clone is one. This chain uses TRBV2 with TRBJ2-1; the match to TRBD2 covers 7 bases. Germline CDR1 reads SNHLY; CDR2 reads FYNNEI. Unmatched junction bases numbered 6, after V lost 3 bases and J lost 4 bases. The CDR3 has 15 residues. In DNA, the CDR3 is TGTGCCAGCAGTGAGGTGGGAGGGTATTACAATGAGCAGTTCTTC. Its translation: CASSEVGGYYNEQFF.

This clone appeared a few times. The chain's CDR3 is CATSPGWGMNTEAFF. As DNA, the CDR3 is TGTGCCACCAGCCCAGGGTGGGGTATGAACACTGAAGCTTTCTTT. The chain has TRBV15 and TRBJ1-1; possibly TRBD1 for D (5 bases). The V and J ends lost 5 bases and 0 bases respectively, with 13 bases between them. Looked up from germline, CDR1 is LNHNV and CDR2 is YYDKDF (reference sequence). The CDR3 length is 15 residues.

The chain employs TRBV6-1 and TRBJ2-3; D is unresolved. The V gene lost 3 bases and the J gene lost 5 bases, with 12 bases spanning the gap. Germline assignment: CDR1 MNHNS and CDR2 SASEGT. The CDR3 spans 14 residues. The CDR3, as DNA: TGTGCCAGCAGTGATCAGGCCCTCGGAGATACGCAGTATTTT. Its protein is CASSDQALGDTQYF.

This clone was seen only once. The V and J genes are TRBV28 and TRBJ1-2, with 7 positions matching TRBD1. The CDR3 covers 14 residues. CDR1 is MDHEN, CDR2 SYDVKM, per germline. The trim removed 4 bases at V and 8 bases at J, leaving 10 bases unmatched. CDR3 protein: CASSSTGTADGYTF. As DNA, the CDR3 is TGTGCCAGCAGTTCAACCGGGACAGCGGACGGCTACACCTTC.

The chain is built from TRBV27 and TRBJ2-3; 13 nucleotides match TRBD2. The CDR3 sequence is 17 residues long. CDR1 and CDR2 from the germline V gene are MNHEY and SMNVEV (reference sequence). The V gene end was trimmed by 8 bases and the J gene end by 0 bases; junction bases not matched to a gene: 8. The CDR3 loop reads CASGRGTSGVSTDTQYF. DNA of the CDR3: TGTGCCAGCGGACGAGGGACTAGCGGGGTGAGCACAGATACGCAGTATTTT.

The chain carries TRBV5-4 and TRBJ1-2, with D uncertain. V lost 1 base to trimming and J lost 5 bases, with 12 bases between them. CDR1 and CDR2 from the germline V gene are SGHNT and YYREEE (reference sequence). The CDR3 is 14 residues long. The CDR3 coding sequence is TGTGCCAGCAGCTTGACCGCGGAACAGTATGGCTACACCTTC. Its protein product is CASSLTAEQYGYTF.

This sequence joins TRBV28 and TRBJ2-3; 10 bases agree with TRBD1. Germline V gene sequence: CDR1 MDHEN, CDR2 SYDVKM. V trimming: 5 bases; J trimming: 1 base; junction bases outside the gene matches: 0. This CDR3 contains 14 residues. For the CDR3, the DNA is TGTGCCAGCAGTGACAGGGGGCGCACAGATACGCAGTATTTT. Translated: CASSDRGRTDTQYF. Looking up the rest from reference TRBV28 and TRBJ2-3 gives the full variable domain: DVKVTQSSRYLVKRTGEKVFLECVQDMDHENMFWYRQDPGLGLRLIYFSYDVKMKEKGDIPEGYSVSREKKERFSLILESASTNQTSMYLCASSDRGRTDTQYFGPGTRLTVL.

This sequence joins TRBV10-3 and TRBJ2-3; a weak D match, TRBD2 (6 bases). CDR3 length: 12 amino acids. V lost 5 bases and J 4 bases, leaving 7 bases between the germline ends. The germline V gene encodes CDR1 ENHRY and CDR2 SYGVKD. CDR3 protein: CAISPGADTQYF. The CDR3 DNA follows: TGTGCCATCAGTCCGGGAGCAGATACGCAGTATTTT.

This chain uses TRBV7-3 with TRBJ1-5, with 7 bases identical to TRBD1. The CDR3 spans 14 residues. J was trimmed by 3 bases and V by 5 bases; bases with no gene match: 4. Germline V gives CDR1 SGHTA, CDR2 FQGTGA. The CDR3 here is CASSATGNNQPQHF. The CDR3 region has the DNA TGTGCCAGCAGCGCGACAGGGAACAATCAGCCCCAGCATTTT.